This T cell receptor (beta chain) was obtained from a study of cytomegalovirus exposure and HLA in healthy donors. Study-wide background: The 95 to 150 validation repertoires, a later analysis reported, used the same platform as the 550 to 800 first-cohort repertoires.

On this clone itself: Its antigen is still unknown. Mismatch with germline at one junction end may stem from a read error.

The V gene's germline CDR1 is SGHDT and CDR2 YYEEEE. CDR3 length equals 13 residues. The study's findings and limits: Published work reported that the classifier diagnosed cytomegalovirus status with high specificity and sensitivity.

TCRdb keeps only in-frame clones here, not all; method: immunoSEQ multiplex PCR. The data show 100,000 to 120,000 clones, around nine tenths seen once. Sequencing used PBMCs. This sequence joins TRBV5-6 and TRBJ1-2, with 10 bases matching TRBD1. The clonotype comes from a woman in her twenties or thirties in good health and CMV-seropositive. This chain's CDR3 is CASSLLGQGLPLF. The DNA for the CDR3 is TGTGCCAGCAGCTTGTTGGGACAGGGGTTGCCCCTCTTC.